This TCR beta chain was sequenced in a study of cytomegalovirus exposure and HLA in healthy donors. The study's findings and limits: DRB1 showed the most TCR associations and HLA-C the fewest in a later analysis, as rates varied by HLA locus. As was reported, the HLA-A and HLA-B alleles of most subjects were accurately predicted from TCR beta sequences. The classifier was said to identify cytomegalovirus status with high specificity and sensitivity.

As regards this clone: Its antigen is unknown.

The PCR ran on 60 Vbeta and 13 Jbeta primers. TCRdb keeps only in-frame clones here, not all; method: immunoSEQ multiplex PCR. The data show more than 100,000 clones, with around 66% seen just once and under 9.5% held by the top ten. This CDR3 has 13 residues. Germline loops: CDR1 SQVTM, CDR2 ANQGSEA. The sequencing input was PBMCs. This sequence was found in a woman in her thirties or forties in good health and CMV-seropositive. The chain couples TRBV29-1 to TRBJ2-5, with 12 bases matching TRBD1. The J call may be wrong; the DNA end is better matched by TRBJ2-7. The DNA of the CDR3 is TGCAGCGTTTCCGGGACAGGGGGCTGCGAGCAGTACTTC. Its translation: CSVSGTGGCEQYF.